Listed below are T cell receptor beta chains from one sample, sequenced in a study of T-cell memory formation after mild COVID-19. TCRdb re-derived calls from the 5' RACE reads in MiXCR, one entry per CDR3 protein. This table holds approximately 260,000 distinct CDR3 sequences, about a sixth found once. The sample taken for sequencing was PBMCs or a T cell subset sorted from them (not recorded which). The receptors were sampled from a man in his late teens or twenties who had mild COVID-19 (a few samples of this study predate the infection). Cell type and time point are not known. Both conserved end residues are part of each CDR3. A D gene is named only where the DNA matches it firmly. Only some rows state a clone size, as once, few, many or a class for expanded clones.

D | size | J | V | DNA | CDR3
- | - | TRBJ2-1 | TRBV11-1 | TGTGCCAGCAGCCTGAAAGTGGCTCCCAACAATGAGCAGTTCTTC | CASSLKVAPNNEQFF
- | few | TRBJ1-3 | TRBV7-6 | TGTGCCAGCAGCTTAGGGCAGGGACTTTCTGGAAACACCATATATTTT | CASSLGQGLSGNTIYF
- | - | TRBJ2-3 | TRBV5-1 | TGCGCCAGCAGCTTTATCTCGGCAGATACGCAGTATTTT | CASSFISADTQYF
TRBD1 | - | TRBJ2-1 | TRBV5-5 | TGTGCCAGCAGCCGACAGGGGGAATACAATGAGCAGTTCTTC | CASSRQGEYNEQFF
- | - | TRBJ1-1 | TRBV12-3/TRBV12-4 | TGTGCCAGCAGTTTTGGGGTTGGTGCTTTCTTT | CASSFGVGAFF
TRBD1 | - | TRBJ2-3 | TRBV6-5 | TGTGCCAGCAGTTACAGGGGACAGATCACAGATACGCAGTATTTT | CASSYRGQITDTQYF
TRBD2 | - | TRBJ2-3 | TRBV20-1 | TGCAGTGCTAGACGGCTAGCGGGGGGTGCTGGAGATACGCAGTATTTT | CSARRLAGGAGDTQYF
- | few | TRBJ1-6 | TRBV7-2 | TGTGCCAGCAGCCCCTCGCAGGCGGGGAATTCACCCCTCCACTTT | CASSPSQAGNSPLHF
- | few | TRBJ2-3 | TRBV6-5 | TGTGCCAGCAGTTATGTGAGGGCCGCAGATACGCAGTATTTT | CASSYVRAADTQYF
- | - | TRBJ2-1 | TRBV7-2 | TGTGCCAGCAGCCAAGCCCGGGGGAGCTCCTACAATGAGCAGTTCTTC | CASSQARGSSYNEQFF
- | - | TRBJ1-1 | TRBV5-1 | TGCGCCAGCAGCTTTTTTCAGCAGACCCACACTGAAGCTTTCTTT | CASSFFQQTHTEAFF
- | few | TRBJ1-2 | TRBV4-2 | TGTGCCAGCAGCCACTTACAGGGCACCCCATCCTATGGCTACACCTTC | CASSHLQGTPSYGYTF
- | - | TRBJ1-1 | TRBV6-5 | TGTGCCAGCAGTCCTGGGCCGTGGGGTATTGCTTTCTTT | CASSPGPWGIAFF
TRBD2 | - | TRBJ2-1 | TRBV10-3 | TGTGCCATCAGGGGAATAGCGGGGAAAAACAATGAGCAGTTCTTC | CAIRGIAGKNNEQFF
- | many | TRBJ2-4 | TRBV5-1 | TGCGCCAGCAGCTTGGGAGTACGTAACATTCAGTACTTC | CASSLGVRNIQYF
- | many | TRBJ2-7 | TRBV6-6 | TGTGCCAGCAGTTACCTGGGTGGAGGGACCTACGAGCAGTACTTC | CASSYLGGGTYEQYF
- | - | TRBJ2-1 | TRBV7-9 | TGTGCCAGCAGCTTAGCTTTCGGCGGCGACAATGAGCAGTTCTTC | CASSLAFGGDNEQFF
- | - | TRBJ1-1 | TRBV12-3/TRBV12-4 | TGTGCCAGCAGTTTGGAGGTTATGACTGAAGCTTTCTTT | CASSLEVMTEAFF
- | few | TRBJ2-1 | TRBV5-1 | TGCGCCAGCAGCGAGAGGACTGACAGCTCCTACAATGAGCAGTTCTTC | CASSERTDSSYNEQFF
TRBD2 | many | TRBJ2-1 | TRBV7-2 | TGTGCCAGCCGTCAGGCGGGACTAGGGGGGACTGAGCAGTTCTTC | CASRQAGLGGTEQFF
- | - | TRBJ2-7 | TRBV10-2 | TGCGCCAGCAGGGATTCCGAGCAGTACTTC | CASRDSEQYF
TRBD2 | few | TRBJ2-7 | TRBV29-1 | TGCAGCGTTGAGGCGGGGGTCGACGAGCAGTACTTC | CSVEAGVDEQYF
- | few | TRBJ1-4 | TRBV15 | TGTGCCACCAGCAGAGCTTACCTCAGAAATGAAAAACTGTTTTTT | CATSRAYLRNEKLFF
TRBD1 | - | TRBJ1-1 | TRBV19 | TGTGCCAGTTTTCGGCAGTCAACAGGGGTGATGAACACTGAAGCTTTCTTT | CASFRQSTGVMNTEAFF
TRBD1 | - | TRBJ1-1 | TRBV29-1 | TGCAGCGTTGAGGCGACAGGGGTGATGTCTGAAGCTTTCTTT | CSVEATGVMSEAFF
- | many | TRBJ2-1 | TRBV5-5 | TGTGCCAGCAGCTTGGCCGAGGCAGGGGTGCAGTACAATGAGCAGTTCTTC | CASSLAEAGVQYNEQFF
- | - | TRBJ2-1 | TRBV5-1 | TGCGCCAGCGCCGGGGAGGTTTACAATGAGCAGTTCTTC | CASAGEVYNEQFF
- | few | TRBJ1-1 | TRBV6-5 | TGTGCCAGCAGTTACTCTGGGGGGACCGGGAACACTGAAGCTTTCTTT | CASSYSGGTGNTEAFF
- | - | TRBJ2-7 | TRBV18 | TGTGCCAGCTCACCGGAAGGGTTGTCCTACGAGCAGTACTTC | CASSPEGLSYEQYF
TRBD1 | - | TRBJ2-3 | TRBV6-5 | TGTGCCAGCAGTTACAGGGGGCGGAAAGGTACGCAGTATTTT | CASSYRGRKGTQYF
TRBD1 | - | TRBJ1-2 | TRBV5-1 | TGCGCCAGCAGCCCATCGACAGGGGTCTATGGCTACACCTTC | CASSPSTGVYGYTF
- | few | TRBJ2-5 | TRBV12-3/TRBV12-4 | TGTGCCAGCAGTTTGCTCCTCGGGCTGACCGGGACCCAAGAGACCCAGTACTTC | CASSLLLGLTGTQETQYF
- | - | TRBJ2-4 | TRBV4-1 | TGCGCCAGCAGCCAAGAAGGAGGGGGCGTCGACATTCAGTACTTC | CASSQEGGGVDIQYF
TRBD1 | - | TRBJ2-7 | TRBV10-1 | TGCGCCAGCAGTGAGGACAGGGACGGCGAGCAGTACTTC | CASSEDRDGEQYF
TRBD2 | few | TRBJ2-5 | TRBV7-9 | TGTGCCAGCAGCTCCGGCGGGGGGCGTGGGGAGACCCAGTACTTC | CASSSGGGRGETQYF
TRBD2 | few | TRBJ2-2 | TRBV7-2 | TGTGCCAGCAGCACCCGAGCGGGGGCGAACACCGGGGAGCTGTTTTTT | CASSTRAGANTGELFF
TRBD1 | - | TRBJ1-1 | TRBV7-9 | TGTGCCAGCAGCACGAGGACAGGAGGGGACACTGAAGCTTTCTTT | CASSTRTGGDTEAFF
- | few | TRBJ2-1 | TRBV7-9 | TGTGCCAGCAGCCCCCGGGGGACAGGTCTTGGGAGCGGGGATAAGTTCTTC | CASSPRGTGLGSGDKFF
- | - | TRBJ2-1 | TRBV25-1 | TGTGCCAGCAGTGAGGCGGGACTCGCCGGTGAGCAGTTCTTC | CASSEAGLAGEQFF
TRBD2 | - | TRBJ2-5 | TRBV19 | TGTGCCAGTAGTATGTTTGAGACTAGCGGGATCGAAGAGACCCAGTACTTC | CASSMFETSGIEETQYF
- | many | TRBJ1-6 | TRBV14 | TGTGCCAGCAGCCAAGAGGGGGCTCTCGGTACACCCCTCCACTTT | CASSQEGALGTPLHF
- | few | TRBJ1-2 | TRBV15 | TGTGCCACCAGCAGACGACGCGACAGGTTCTATGGCTACACCTTC | CATSRRRDRFYGYTF
- | - | TRBJ2-5 | TRBV11-1 | TGTGCCAGCAGCGACGTAGCGGAGCTACCGGTGACCCAGTACTTC | CASSDVAELPVTQYF
- | few | TRBJ1-2 | TRBV5-1 | TGCGCCAGCAGCTTGCGGGACGGGAGGAATGGCTACACCTTC | CASSLRDGRNGYTF
- | few | TRBJ1-4 | TRBV9 | TGTGCCAGCAGCGCCGGTGCGATAAGGGAAGAAAAACTGTTTTTT | CASSAGAIREEKLFF
- | - | TRBJ2-2 | TRBV10-3 | TGTGCCATCAGTCCTCAACGGGGGCAGTTCACCGGGGAGCTGTTTTTT | CAISPQRGQFTGELFF
TRBD1 | few | TRBJ2-7 | TRBV19 | TGTGCCAGTAGTAGTATGACAGGGCGCGAGCAGTACTTC | CASSSMTGREQYF
- | - | TRBJ1-2 | TRBV11-2 | TGTGCCAGCAGCTTGGGAAATTGGAACGCCTATGGCTACACCTTC | CASSLGNWNAYGYTF
TRBD2 | few | TRBJ2-3 | TRBV7-9 | TGTGCCAGCAGCTTCCCGCGACTAGCGGTACTTTCAGATACGCAGTATTTT | CASSFPRLAVLSDTQYF
- | few | TRBJ1-1 | TRBV7-2 | TGTGCCAGCAGCTTTCAGTTGGCCACTGAAGCTTTCTTT | CASSFQLATEAFF
- | few | TRBJ2-3 | TRBV4-2 | TGTGCCAGCAGCCAAGATAAACCGGGGGGCACGCAGTATTTT | CASSQDKPGGTQYF
- | many | TRBJ1-4 | TRBV3-1 | TGTGCCAGCAGCCAAGTTTACGAAAAACTGTTTTTT | CASSQVYEKLFF
- | - | TRBJ2-1 | TRBV7-2 | TGTGCCAGCGGAATCGACTTATTCTTC | CASGIDLFF
- | few | TRBJ2-1 | TRBV19 | TGTGCCAGTAGTATACGGGGGGCGGATGAGCAGTTCTTC | CASSIRGADEQFF
- | many | TRBJ2-7 | TRBV6-2/TRBV6-3 | TGTGCCAGCAGTACGCTCACAGGGTTCTACGAGCAGTACTTC | CASSTLTGFYEQYF
TRBD1 | - | TRBJ1-1 | TRBV20-1 | TGCAGTGCTAGACAGGGGGCGAGCACTGAAGCTTTCTTT | CSARQGASTEAFF
- | - | TRBJ1-1 | TRBV6-4 | TGTGCCAGCAGTCCTCAGCCAAGAGCAAACACTGAAGCTTTCTTT | CASSPQPRANTEAFF
TRBD1 | many | TRBJ1-5 | TRBV6-5 | TGTGCCAGCAGCCTTACAGGGGCGAGCAATCAGCCCCAGCATTTT | CASSLTGASNQPQHF
- | - | TRBJ1-4 | TRBV20-1 | TGCAGTGCGGATCCCGGGGATGAAAAACTGTTTTTT | CSADPGDEKLFF
- | few | TRBJ2-7 | TRBV12-2 | TGTGCAAGTCGCCGACAGGGACGGCGCGAGCAGTACTTC | CASRRQGRREQYF